This T cell receptor (beta chain) was obtained from a study of T cell responses to AZD1222 COVID-19 vaccine. Findings and limits, study-wide: Vaccine-associated CD4 TCRs spanned spike, dominant at 160-218 and 743-854.

TCRdb's table, derived via immunoSEQ multiplex PCR, lists solely in-frame clones and lacks some. Among about 86,000 clones listed, more than 75% were seen once. This clone was counted a few times. Its specificity is not known. In germline, CDR1 is SGHTA, CDR2 FQGNSA. Trimming pared 2 bases from V and 5 bases from J, leaving 12 bases between. The CDR3 runs 14 residues. The chain employs TRBV7-2 and TRBJ2-5, with D maybe TRBD2 (6 bases). This TCR was sampled from an adult in good health. The sequencing used peripheral blood, collected on day 0 of AZD1222 vaccination. CDR3 region: CASSLRVAGETQYF. DNA for the CDR3: TGTGCCAGCAGCTTAAGAGTGGCGGGGGAGACCCAGTACTTC.